Here is one T cell receptor (beta chain) with its context. Germline V gene data show CDR1 as SGHNT and CDR2 as YENEEA. The ends were cut back, 5 bases at V and 2 bases at J, with 6 bases in the middle. The CDR3 loop spans 12 amino acids. Here immunoSEQ multiplex PCR was the method, and the copy in TCRdb shows in-frame clones only, minus some. Among about 94,000 clones listed, roughly 96% were seen once. This record belongs to a study of technical replicates of blood from a handful of donors. This receptor was identified in a human donor in good health. Sequenced: T cells isolated from PBMCs. The genes are TRBV11-3 and TRBJ2-5; no definite D call. CDR3 residues: CASSGRQETQYF. CDR3 nucleotide sequence: TGTGCCAGCAGCGGCAGACAAGAGACCCAGTACTTC.